The clone carrying this T cell receptor (beta chain) was counted between two and nine times. Its specificity is not known. These data are taken from a study of T-cell reconstitution after alpha-beta-depleted transplantation in children. Unique molecular identifiers were incorporated during preparation of the TCRbeta library. Each CDR3 protein gets one entry after TCRdb re-called the PCR reads with MiXCR. The repertoire has around 440,000 distinct CDR3 sequences, about 10% of them found once; the top ten carry just over 2%. General study results and limits: Reported findings indicate that, about two months after transplant, alpha-beta T cells came from several hundred expanded clones, which were derived from non-depleted graft cells. T cells produced anew were the main source of T-cell counts and diversity one year after transplant.

Germline CDR1 is SQVTM and CDR2 is ANQGSEA. Germline trimming cut 6 bases from V and 4 bases from J; bases unmatched to any gene: 7. The CDR3 covers 15 residues. Sequenced here: PBMCs, sampled before TCRalphabeta/CD19-depleted stem cell transplant. This TCR was recovered from a child aged 2 to 15 with inherited bone marrow failure, due to receive a stem cell transplant. The V gene is TRBV29-1, the J gene TRBJ2-1; 12 bases align to TRBD2. This CDR3 reads CSVAIGTSGYNEQFF. DNA for the CDR3: TGCAGCGTGGCCATCGGGACTAGCGGGTACAATGAGCAGTTCTTC.